This T cell receptor beta chain was captured by sequencing in a study of blood T cell repertoires in COVID-19. This clone has more than one count but fewer than ten. The assay was immunoSEQ multiplex PCR, and TCRdb's table has in-frame clones only and misses some. The profile shows approximately 360,000 clones, 85% to 90% of them singletons. V was pared by 4 bases and J by 5 bases, with 13 bases between. Germline V gene sequence: CDR1 SGDLS, CDR2 YYNGEE. CDR3 length equals 14 residues. Sequencing was carried out using PBMCs or T cells enriched from blood (not recorded which). The chain joins TRBV9 to TRBJ2-1; maybe TRBD1 (6 bases). This receptor was taken from a woman aged 25-40 years with acute COVID-19. The CDR3 DNA follows: TGTGCCAGCAGCTCCCGGGACATAAACAATGAGCAGTTCTTC. It specifies CASSSRDINNEQFF.